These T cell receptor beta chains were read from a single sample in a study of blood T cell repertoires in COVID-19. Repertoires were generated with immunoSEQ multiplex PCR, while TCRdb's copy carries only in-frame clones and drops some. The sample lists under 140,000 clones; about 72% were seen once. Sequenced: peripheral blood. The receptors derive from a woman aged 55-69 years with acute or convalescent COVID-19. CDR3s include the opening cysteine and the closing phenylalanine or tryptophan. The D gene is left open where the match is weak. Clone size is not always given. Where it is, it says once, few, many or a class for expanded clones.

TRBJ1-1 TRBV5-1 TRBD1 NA TGCGCCAGCAGAACAGGGGAACGCACTGAAGCTTTCTTT CASRTGERTEAFF
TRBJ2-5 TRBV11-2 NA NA TGTGCCAGCAGTAAAGAACAGCGGCCCCAAGAGACCCAGTACTTC CASSKEQRPQETQYF
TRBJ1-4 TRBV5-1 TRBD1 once TGCGCCAGCAGCTCTATGGGACAGCAGAATGAAAAACTGTTTTTT CASSSMGQQNEKLFF
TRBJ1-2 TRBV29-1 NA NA TGCAGCGTTGAGACTCTCGGGGGGGGCTACACCTTC CSVETLGGGYTF
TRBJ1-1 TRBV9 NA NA TGTGCCAGCAGCGTAGATTTGCTGGACGGGAGCAACACTGAAGCTTTCTTT CASSVDLLDGSNTEAFF
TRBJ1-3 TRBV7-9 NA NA TGTGCCAGCCTCAGGGCAAGCTCTGGAAACACCATATATTTT CASLRASSGNTIYF
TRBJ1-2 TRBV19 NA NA TGTGCCAGTAGTATCCAGGGCCCAGGACTAAACTATGGCTACACCTTC CASSIQGPGLNYGYTF
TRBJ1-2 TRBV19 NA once TGTGCCAGTAGTATTTTGTATCCCAGGGATGGCTATGGCTACACCTTC CASSILYPRDGYGYTF
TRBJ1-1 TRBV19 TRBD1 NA TGTGCCAGTAGTTCGGACAGGATATATACTGAAGCTTTCTTT CASSSDRIYTEAFF
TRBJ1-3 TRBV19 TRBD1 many TGTGCCAGTAGTATCGGACAGGGTGTGGACACCATATATTTT CASSIGQGVDTIYF
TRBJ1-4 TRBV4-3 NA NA TGCGCCAGCAGCCAAGTCCTTCCCCGGCTGGGGAGAGGGGAAAAACTGTTTTTT CASSQVLPRLGRGEKLFF
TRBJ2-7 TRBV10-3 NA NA TGTGCCATCAGTGAGTCTATAGGGGCGGACGAGCAGTACTTC CAISESIGADEQYF
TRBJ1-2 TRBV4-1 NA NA TGCGCCAGCAGTCCGGAGGGACCCGCGGGAGGCTACACCTTC CASSPEGPAGGYTF
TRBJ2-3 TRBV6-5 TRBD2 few TGTGCCAGCAGCCTCGAGCGGGGGGGCACAGATACGCAGTATTTT CASSLERGGTDTQYF
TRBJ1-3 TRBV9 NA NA TGTGCCAGCAGCGTAGGCGCGAGGACAGACTCTGGAAACACCATATATTTT CASSVGARTDSGNTIYF
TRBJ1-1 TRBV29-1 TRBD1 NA TGCAGCGTTGACCTCGGACAGGGCACTGAAGCTTTCTTT CSVDLGQGTEAFF
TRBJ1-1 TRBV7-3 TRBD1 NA TGTGCCAGCAGCCCCTCCGGGACAGGCATGGCTGAAGCTTTCTTT CASSPSGTGMAEAFF
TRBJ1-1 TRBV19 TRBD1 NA TGTGCCAGTAGTCCTCGGACAGGGGCGAGCACTGAAGCTTTCTTT CASSPRTGASTEAFF
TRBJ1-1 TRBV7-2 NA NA TGTGCCAGCACCCACGCAGGGGCCACTGAAGCTTTCTTT CASTHAGATEAFF
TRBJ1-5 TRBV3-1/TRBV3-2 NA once TGTGCCAGCAGCCAAGATACGACAGGTGCCCAGCCCCAGCATTTT CASSQDTTGAQPQHF
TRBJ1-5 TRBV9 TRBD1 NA TGTGCCAGCAGCCCGGCGGGACAGGGTCATCAGCCCCAGCATTTT CASSPAGQGHQPQHF
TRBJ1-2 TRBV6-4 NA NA TGTGCCAGCAGTGCAGGGGTTGGGAGCTATGGCTACACCTTC CASSAGVGSYGYTF
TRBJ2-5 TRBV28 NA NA TGTGCCAGCAGCTTTGTGGGGGCGAGGACCCAGTACTTC CASSFVGARTQYF
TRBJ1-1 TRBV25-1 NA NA TGTGCCAGCAGTGAAGGCCAGTCAGCTTTCTTT CASSEGQSAFF
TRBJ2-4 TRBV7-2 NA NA TGTGCCAGCAGCCCTTCCAGGAGGGACATTCAGTACTTC CASSPSRRDIQYF
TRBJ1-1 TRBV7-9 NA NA TGTGCCAGCACCTCCGGGGGACTCAACACTGAAGCTTTCTTT CASTSGGLNTEAFF
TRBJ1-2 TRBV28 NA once TGTGCCAGCAGTTTCCGGGGGGAAGGCTACACCTTC CASSFRGEGYTF
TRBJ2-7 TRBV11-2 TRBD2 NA TGTGCCAGCAGCTTTAGCTCCGCTAGCGGCTACGAGCAGTACTTC CASSFSSASGYEQYF
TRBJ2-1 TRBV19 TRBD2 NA TGTGCCAGTAGTCTAGCGGGGGGCCACAGCTCCTACAATGAGCAGTTCTTC CASSLAGGHSSYNEQFF
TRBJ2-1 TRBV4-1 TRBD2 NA TGCGCCAGCAGCCAAGCCAGAAGCGGGGGGGCCGTTGGCTCCTACAATGAGCAGTTCTTC CASSQARSGGAVGSYNEQFF
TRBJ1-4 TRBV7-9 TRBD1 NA TGTGCCAGCAGTTCAGGACAGGGTACTAATGAAAAACTGTTTTTT CASSSGQGTNEKLFF
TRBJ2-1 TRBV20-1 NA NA TGCAGTGCCACAGGGCTGGATGAGCAGTTCTTC CSATGLDEQFF
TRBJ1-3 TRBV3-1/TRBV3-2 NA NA TGTGCCAGCAGCCAAGCGGCGGGAGGAAACACCATATATTTT CASSQAAGGNTIYF
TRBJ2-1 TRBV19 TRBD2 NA TGTGCCAGTAGTCTAACCCCTAGCGGGGGAATCAATGAGCAGTTCTTC CASSLTPSGGINEQFF
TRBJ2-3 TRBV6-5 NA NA TGTGCCAGCAGCTCCACAGATACGCAGTATTTT CASSSTDTQYF
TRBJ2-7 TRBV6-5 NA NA TGTGCCAGCAGCGCCGGGCAGCGGACCTACGAGCAGTACTTC CASSAGQRTYEQYF
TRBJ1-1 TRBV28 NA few TGTGCCAGCAGCGAGGAAGTGTTTAACACTGAAGCTTTCTTT CASSEEVFNTEAFF
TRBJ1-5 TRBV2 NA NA TGTGCCAGCGGAGGGAGCAATCAGCCCCAGCATTTT CASGGSNQPQHF
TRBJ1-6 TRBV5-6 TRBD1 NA TGTGCCAGCAACCCGGGACAGGGAAGATCACCCCTCCACTTT CASNPGQGRSPLHF
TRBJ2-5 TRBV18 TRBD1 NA TGTGCCAGCTCACCACCAAACAGGGGTGAGGGAGAGACCCAGTACTTC CASSPPNRGEGETQYF
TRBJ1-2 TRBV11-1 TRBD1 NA TGTGCCAGCAGCTTAGAAGAGGGACAGGGCGGTGGCTACACCTTC CASSLEEGQGGGYTF
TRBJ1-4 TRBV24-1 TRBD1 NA TGTGCCACCAGCACAACCATCGGACAGGGGGCGGAGAAACTGTTTTTT CATSTTIGQGAEKLFF
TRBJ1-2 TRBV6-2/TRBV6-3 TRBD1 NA TGTGCCAGCAGTTACCTCGTTGGGACAGGGGAGGACTATGGCTACACCTTC CASSYLVGTGEDYGYTF
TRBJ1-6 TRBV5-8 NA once TGTGCCAGCAGCAACCGGGGACCCCTCCACTTT CASSNRGPLHF
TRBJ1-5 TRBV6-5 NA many TGTGCCAGCAGTTACTCGGCAGGGAAAAATCAGCCCCAGCATTTT CASSYSAGKNQPQHF
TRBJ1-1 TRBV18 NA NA TGTGCCAGCTCTTCCGTACAGGGCGCCACTGAAGCTTTCTTT CASSSVQGATEAFF
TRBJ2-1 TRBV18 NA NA TGTGCCAGCTCACCACAAAGTAGCGGCTCCTACAATGAGCAGTTCTTC CASSPQSSGSYNEQFF
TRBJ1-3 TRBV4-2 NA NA TGTGCCAGCAGCCAAGAGGAGGGCCGATACTCTGGAAACACCATATATTTT CASSQEEGRYSGNTIYF
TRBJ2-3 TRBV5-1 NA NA TGCGCCAGCAGCGTACAGTTTACAGATACGCAGTATTTT CASSVQFTDTQYF
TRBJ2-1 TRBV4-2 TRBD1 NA TGTGCCAGCAGCCAAGTAGTGGGGACAGGGCCCACTAATGAGCAGTTCTTC CASSQVVGTGPTNEQFF
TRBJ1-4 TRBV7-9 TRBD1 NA TGTGCCAGCAGCTTAGGGGACAGATATGAAAAACTGTTTTTT CASSLGDRYEKLFF
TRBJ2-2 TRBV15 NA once TGTGCCACCAGGACGGGGGGCGCCGGGACAGGGAACACCGGGGAGCTGTTTTTT CATRTGGAGTGNTGELFF
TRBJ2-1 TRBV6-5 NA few TGTGCCAGCAGTTACTGGGGCAGGGGTATGTCCGCTGAGCAGTTCTTC CASSYWGRGMSAEQFF
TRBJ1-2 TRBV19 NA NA TGTGCCAGTAAACGGGGAGCTACCTATGGCTACACCTTC CASKRGATYGYTF
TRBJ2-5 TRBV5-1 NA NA TGCGCCAGCAGCTTGAACTCAGAGACCCAGTACTTC CASSLNSETQYF
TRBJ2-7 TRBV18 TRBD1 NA TGTGCCAGCTCACAAACCGGGACAGGGGGCTACGAGCAGTACTTC CASSQTGTGGYEQYF
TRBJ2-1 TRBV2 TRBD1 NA TGTGCCAGCAGTGGCGACAGGGGGGTGAATGAGCAGTTCTTC CASSGDRGVNEQFF
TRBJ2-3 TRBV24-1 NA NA TGTGCCACCTCTCGGGTAACGGATACGCAGTATTTT CATSRVTDTQYF
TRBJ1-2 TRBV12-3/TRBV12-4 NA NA TGTGCCAGCAGTCGACGACAGAACTATGGCTACACCTTC CASSRRQNYGYTF